Sequencing of this T cell receptor (beta chain) was carried out in a study of T cells in Graves' hyperthyroidism and ophthalmopathy. After removal of 0 bases from V and 1 base from J, the junction contained 5 bases not matched to a gene. CDR1 SGHAT and CDR2 FQNNGV come from the germline V gene. This CDR3 comprises 16 residues. It was RNA transcripts that yielded the amplified TCR beta CDR3 regions. The primer set for the first-round RT-PCR of the TCR CDR3 was HTBI. In TCRdb, the multiplex PCR reads were re-called with MiXCR into one record per CDR3 protein. The repertoire consists of about 640,000 distinct CDR3 sequences, with 20% occurring once and the leading ten covering around a third. The sample holds many counts of this clonotype.

The receptor was derived from a man aged 25-45 years with Graves' ophthalmopathy. The V and J genes are TRBV11-2 and TRBJ2-7; the match to TRBD1 covers 8 bases. The material sequenced was blood. CDR3 amino acids: CASSLEGQGISYEQYF. The CDR3 DNA follows: TGTGCCAGCAGCTTAGAAGGACAGGGTATATCCTACGAGCAGTACTTC.